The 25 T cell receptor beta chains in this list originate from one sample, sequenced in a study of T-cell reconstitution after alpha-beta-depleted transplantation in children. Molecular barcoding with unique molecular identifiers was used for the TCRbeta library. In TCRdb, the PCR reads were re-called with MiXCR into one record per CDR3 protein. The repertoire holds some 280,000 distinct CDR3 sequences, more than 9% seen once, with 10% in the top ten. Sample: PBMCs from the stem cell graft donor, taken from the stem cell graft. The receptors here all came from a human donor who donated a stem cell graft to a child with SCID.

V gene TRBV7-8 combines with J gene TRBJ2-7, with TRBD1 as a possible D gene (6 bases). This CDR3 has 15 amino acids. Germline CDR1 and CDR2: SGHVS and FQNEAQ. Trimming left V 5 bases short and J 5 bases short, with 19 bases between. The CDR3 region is CASSPRQALAHEQYF. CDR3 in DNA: TGTGCCAGCAGCCCCAGACAGGCTCTGGCCCACGAGCAGTACTTC.

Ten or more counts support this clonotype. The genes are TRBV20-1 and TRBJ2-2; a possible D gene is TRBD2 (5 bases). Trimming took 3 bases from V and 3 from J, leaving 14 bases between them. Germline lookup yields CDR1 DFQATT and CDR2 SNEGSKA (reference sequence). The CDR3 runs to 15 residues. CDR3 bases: TGCAGTGCTAGGGATCCCCGGGGAGACACCGGGGAGCTGTTTTTT. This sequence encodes CSARDPRGDTGELFF.

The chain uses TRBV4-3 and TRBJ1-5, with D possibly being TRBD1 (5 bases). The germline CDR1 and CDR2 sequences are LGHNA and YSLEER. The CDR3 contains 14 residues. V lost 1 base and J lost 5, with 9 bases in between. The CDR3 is CASSQVQADQPQHF. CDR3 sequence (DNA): TGCGCCAGCAGCCAAGTACAGGCGGATCAGCCCCAGCATTTT.

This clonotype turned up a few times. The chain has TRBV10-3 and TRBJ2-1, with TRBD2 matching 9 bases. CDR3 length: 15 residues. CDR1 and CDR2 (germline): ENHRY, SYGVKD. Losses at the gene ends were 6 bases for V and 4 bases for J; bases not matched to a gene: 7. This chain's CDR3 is CAISLAGRDYNEQFF. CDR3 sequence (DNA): TGTGCCATCAGCCTAGCGGGGAGAGATTACAATGAGCAGTTCTTC.

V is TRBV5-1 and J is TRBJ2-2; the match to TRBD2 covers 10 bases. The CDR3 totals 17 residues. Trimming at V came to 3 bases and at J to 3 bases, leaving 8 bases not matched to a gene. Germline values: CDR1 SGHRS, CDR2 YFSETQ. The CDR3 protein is CASSSTSGWAYTGELFF. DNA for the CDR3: TGCGCCAGCAGCTCGACTAGCGGGTGGGCATACACCGGGGAGCTGTTTTTT.

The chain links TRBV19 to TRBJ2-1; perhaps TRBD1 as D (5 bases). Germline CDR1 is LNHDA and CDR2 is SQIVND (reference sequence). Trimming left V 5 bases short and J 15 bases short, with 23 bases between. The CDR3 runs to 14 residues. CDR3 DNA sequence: TGTGCCAGTAGTCCCCAAAGTGGGGCTCCCAGGAGGTTCTTC. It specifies CASSPQSGAPRRFF.

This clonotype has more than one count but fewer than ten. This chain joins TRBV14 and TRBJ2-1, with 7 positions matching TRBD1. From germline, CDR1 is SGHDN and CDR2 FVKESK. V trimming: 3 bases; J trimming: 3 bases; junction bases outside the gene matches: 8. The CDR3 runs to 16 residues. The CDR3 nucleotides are TGTGCCAGCAGCCACGAAGGGACAGCCTTCTACAATGAGCAGTTCTTC. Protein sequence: CASSHEGTAFYNEQFF.

CDR3: CASSLDGASRGETQYF. In DNA, the CDR3 is TGCGCCAGCAGCTTGGACGGGGCCTCGAGGGGAGAGACCCAGTACTTC. This sequence joins TRBV5-1 and TRBJ2-5; the D call may be TRBD1 or TRBD2 (5 bases each). This CDR3 spans 16 amino acids. CDR1 SGHRS and CDR2 YFSETQ come from the germline V gene. V was cut by 0 bases and J by 4 bases, with 16 bases left in between.

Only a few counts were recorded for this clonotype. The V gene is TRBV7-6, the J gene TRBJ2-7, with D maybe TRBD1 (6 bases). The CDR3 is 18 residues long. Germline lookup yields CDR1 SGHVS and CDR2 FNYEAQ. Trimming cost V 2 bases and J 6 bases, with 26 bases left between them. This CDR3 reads CASSLFGGRGRFMGEQYF. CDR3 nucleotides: TGTGCCAGCAGCTTATTCGGCGGCAGGGGTCGATTTATGGGCGAGCAGTACTTC.

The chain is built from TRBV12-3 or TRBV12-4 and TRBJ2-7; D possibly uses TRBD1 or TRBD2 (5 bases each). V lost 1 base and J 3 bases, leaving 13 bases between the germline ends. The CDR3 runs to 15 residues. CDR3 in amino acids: CASSLGGGTHYEQYF. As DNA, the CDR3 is TGTGCCAGCAGTTTAGGTGGTGGGACCCACTACGAGCAGTACTTC.

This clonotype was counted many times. The CDR3 protein is CASIKRGYNEQFF. DNA of the CDR3: TGTGCCAGCATAAAGAGGGGCTACAATGAGCAGTTCTTC. The rearrangement uses TRBV27 and TRBJ2-1, with D possibly called TRBD1 or TRBD2 (5 bases each). This CDR3 region has 13 residues. Germline-derived CDR1 and CDR2 are MNHEY and SMNVEV (reference sequence). V lost 7 bases and J lost 3, with 10 bases in between.

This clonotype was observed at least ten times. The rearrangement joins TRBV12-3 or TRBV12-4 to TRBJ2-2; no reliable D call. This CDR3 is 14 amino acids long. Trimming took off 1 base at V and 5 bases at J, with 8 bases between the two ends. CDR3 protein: CASSLGPPTGELFF. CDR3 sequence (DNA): TGTGCCAGCAGTTTAGGACCACCTACCGGGGAGCTGTTTTTT.

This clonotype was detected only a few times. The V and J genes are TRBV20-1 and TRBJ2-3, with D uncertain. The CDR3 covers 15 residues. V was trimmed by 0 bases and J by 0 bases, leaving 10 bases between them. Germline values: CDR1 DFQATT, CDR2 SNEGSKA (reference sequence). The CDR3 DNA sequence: TGCAGTGCTAGAGAGGTAGTTACTAGCACAGATACGCAGTATTTT. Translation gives CSAREVVTSTDTQYF.

DNA of the CDR3: TGTGCCAGCAGCCTGGACGGGGGGACCACTGAAGCTTTCTTT. Encoded protein: CASSLDGGTTEAFF. The chain couples TRBV12-3 or TRBV12-4 to TRBJ1-1; D perhaps matches TRBD1 (5 bases). The CDR3 contains 14 residues. The V and J ends lost 6 bases and 4 bases respectively, with 15 bases between them.

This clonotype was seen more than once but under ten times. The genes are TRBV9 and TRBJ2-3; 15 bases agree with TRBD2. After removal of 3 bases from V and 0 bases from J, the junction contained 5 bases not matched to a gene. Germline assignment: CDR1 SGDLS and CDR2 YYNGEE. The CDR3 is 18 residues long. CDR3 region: CASSAGTSGGSSTDTQYF. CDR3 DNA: TGTGCCAGCAGCGCCGGGACTAGCGGGGGGTCTAGCACAGATACGCAGTATTTT.

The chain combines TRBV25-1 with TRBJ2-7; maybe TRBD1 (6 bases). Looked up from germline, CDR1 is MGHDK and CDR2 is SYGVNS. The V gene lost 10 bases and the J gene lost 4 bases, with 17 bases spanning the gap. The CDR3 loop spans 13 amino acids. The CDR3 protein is CATAAGVLYEQYF. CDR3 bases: TGTGCCACCGCGGCAGGGGTATTATACGAGCAGTACTTC.

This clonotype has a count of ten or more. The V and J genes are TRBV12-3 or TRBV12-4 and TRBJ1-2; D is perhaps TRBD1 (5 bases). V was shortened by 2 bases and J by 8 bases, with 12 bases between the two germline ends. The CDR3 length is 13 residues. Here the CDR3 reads CASSLIRGRGYTF. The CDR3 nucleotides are TGTGCCAGCAGTTTAATCCGGGGGAGAGGCTACACCTTC.

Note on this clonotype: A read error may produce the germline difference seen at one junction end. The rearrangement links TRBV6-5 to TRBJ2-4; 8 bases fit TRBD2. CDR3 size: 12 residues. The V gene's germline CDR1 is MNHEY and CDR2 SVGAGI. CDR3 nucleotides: TGTGCCACCCGGGGGGGGCCCGACATTCGGTGCTTC. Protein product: CATRGGPDIRCF.

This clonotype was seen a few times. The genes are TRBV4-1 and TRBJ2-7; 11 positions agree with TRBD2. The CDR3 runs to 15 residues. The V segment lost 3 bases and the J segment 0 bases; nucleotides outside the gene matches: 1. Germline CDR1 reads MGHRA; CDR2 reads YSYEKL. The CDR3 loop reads CASSHGTSGSYEQYF. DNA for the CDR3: TGCGCCAGCAGCCACGGGACTAGCGGCTCCTACGAGCAGTACTTC.

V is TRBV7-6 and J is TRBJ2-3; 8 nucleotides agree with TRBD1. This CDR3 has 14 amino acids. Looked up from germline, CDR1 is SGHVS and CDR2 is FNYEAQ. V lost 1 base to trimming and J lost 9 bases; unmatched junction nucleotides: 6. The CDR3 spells CASSLVTGQDTQYF. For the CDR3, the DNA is TGTGCCAGCAGCTTAGTGACGGGACAGGACACGCAGTATTTT.

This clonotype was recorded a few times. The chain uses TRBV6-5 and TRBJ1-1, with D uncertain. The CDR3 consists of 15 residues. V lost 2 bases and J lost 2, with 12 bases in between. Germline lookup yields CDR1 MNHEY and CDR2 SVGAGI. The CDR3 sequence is CASSYKGLGNTEAFF. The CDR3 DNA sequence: TGTGCCAGCAGTTACAAAGGGCTCGGTAACACTGAAGCTTTCTTT.

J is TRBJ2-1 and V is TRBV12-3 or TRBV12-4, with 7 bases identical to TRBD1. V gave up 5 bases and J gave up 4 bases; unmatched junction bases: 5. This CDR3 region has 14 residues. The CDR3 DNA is TGTGCCAGCAGTCTACGGACAGGTTACAATGAGCAGTTCTTC. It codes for CASSLRTGYNEQFF.

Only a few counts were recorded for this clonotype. The CDR3 loop is CASSSIGGARDTQYF. In nucleotides, the CDR3 is TGTGCCAGCAGCTCTATCGGGGGGGCGAGGGATACGCAGTATTTT. The chain is built from TRBV7-2 and TRBJ2-3, with 8 bases aligning to TRBD2. This CDR3 is 15 amino acids long. Germline assignment: CDR1 SGHTA and CDR2 FQGNSA. Losses at the gene ends were 4 bases for V and 6 bases for J; bases not matched to a gene: 9.

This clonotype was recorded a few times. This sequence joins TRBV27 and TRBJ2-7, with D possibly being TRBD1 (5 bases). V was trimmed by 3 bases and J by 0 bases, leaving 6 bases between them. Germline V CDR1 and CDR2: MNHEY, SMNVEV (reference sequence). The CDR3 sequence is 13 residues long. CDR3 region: CASSFQGSYEQYF. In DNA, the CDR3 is TGTGCCAGCAGTTTCCAGGGCTCCTACGAGCAGTACTTC.

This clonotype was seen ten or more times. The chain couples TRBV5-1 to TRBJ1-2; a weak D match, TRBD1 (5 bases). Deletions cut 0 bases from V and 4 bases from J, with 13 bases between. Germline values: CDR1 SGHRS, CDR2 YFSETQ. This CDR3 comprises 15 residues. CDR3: CASSLDATQGYGYTF. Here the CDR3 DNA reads TGCGCCAGCAGCTTGGACGCGACCCAGGGCTATGGCTACACCTTC.